These 9 T cell receptor beta chains share one sample of origin, sequenced in a study of blood T cell repertoires in COVID-19. This table comes from immunoSEQ multiplex PCR, and its TCRdb copy is limited to in-frame clones, with some not included. The sample lists approximately 120,000 clones, about 85% occurring once. The sequencing sample was made of peripheral blood. Receptors originate from a woman of 80 years or more with acute or convalescent COVID-19.

The chain is built from TRBV5-8 and TRBJ2-7; TRBD2 aligns across 8 bases. This CDR3 is 15 amino acids long. The ends lost 4 bases at V and 2 bases at J; junction bases unmatched: 8. Germline V gene sequence: CDR1 SGHTS, CDR2 YDEGEE. The CDR3 spells CASSTSGGAPYEQYV. The CDR3 DNA reads as TGTGCCAGCAGCACGTCGGGAGGGGCCCCCTACGAGCAGTACGTC.

The chain uses TRBV29-1 and TRBJ1-5; D gene unclear. The ends were cut back, 4 bases at V and 6 bases at J, with 10 bases in the middle. Germline CDR1 SQVTM, CDR2 ANQGSEA. This CDR3 comprises 12 residues. The CDR3 here is CSVALGGQPQHF. CDR3 coding DNA: TGCAGCGTTGCATTGGGAGGTCAGCCCCAGCATTTT.

The CDR3 DNA is TGTGCCAGCAGAGAGTATACAGGGTTTAGGGGACAGCCCCAGCATTTT. Residues: CASREYTGFRGQPQHF. The V and J genes are TRBV2 and TRBJ1-5, with D maybe TRBD1 (6 bases). This CDR3 is 16 amino acids long. Germline-derived CDR1 and CDR2 are SNHLY and FYNNEI. Trimming removed 6 bases at V and 7 bases at J, with 22 bases between.

V is TRBV11-2 and J is TRBJ1-4, with a weak D call TRBD1 (5 bases). V lost 4 bases, J lost 8 bases, and 14 bases lay in between. From germline, CDR1 is SGHAT and CDR2 FQNNGV. This CDR3 has 14 residues. CDR3 region: CASSWSGGREKLFF. CDR3 DNA: TGTGCCAGCAGCTGGTCCGGGGGGAGGGAAAAACTGTTTTTT. The full variable domain, completed using reference TRBV11-2 and TRBJ1-4, is EAGVAQSPRYKIIEKRQSVAFWCNPISGHATLYWYQQILGQGPKLLIQFQNNGVVDDSQLPKDRFSAERLKGVDSTLKIQPAKLEDSAVYLCASSWSGGREKLFFGSGTQLSVL.

The chain's CDR3 is CASSLTGDGEQYV. As DNA, the CDR3 is TGTGCCAGCAGTTTAACAGGGGATGGTGAGCAGTACGTC. The chain has TRBV28 and TRBJ2-7, with 7 nucleotides matching TRBD1. This CDR3 is 13 amino acids long. J gave up 7 bases and V 2 bases, and 5 bases lay outside the gene matches. The V gene's germline CDR1 is MDHEN and CDR2 SYDVKM.

Note on this clone: The DNA is omitted, as the CDR3 cannot be located on it reliably, and the CDR3 follows TCRdb's listing. The genes are TRBV28 and TRBJ2-7; TRBD2, the table's D call, lacks a check against the DNA. Germline-derived CDR1 and CDR2 are MDHEN and SYDVKM. The CDR3 is 13 amino acids long, termini counted. CDR3: CASLAQAGPEQYV.

The gene calls are TRBV19 and TRBJ2-7, with 7 nucleotides matching TRBD1. From germline, CDR1 is LNHDA and CDR2 SQIVND (reference sequence). This CDR3 is 11 amino acids long. V shed 7 bases, J shed 5 bases, and the junction held 2 bases outside the gene matches. The CDR3 sequence: CASTDRDEQYF. CDR3 DNA sequence: TGTGCCAGTACCGACAGGGACGAGCAGTACTTC.

The chain couples TRBV3-1 (or the pseudogene TRBV3-2) to TRBJ1-3, with TRBD1 matching over 8 bases. This CDR3 is 18 amino acids long. Germline V CDR1 and CDR2: LGHDT, YNNKEL (reference sequence). Trimming cost V 0 bases and J 4 bases; bases outside gene matches: 11. The CDR3 here is CASSQDYSQGAHGNTIYF. In nucleotides, the CDR3 is TGTGCCAGCAGCCAAGACTACAGCCAGGGGGCGCACGGAAACACCATATATTTT.

V gene TRBV28 combines with J gene TRBJ1-2, with D maybe TRBD1 (5 bases). The CDR3 has 16 residues. CDR1 is MDHEN and CDR2 is SYDVKM in the germline V gene. Between the trimmed V and J ends, which lost 6 bases and 4 bases, there was a span of 21 bases. CDR3 sequence reads: CASRPSGGGRVYGYTF. As DNA, the CDR3 is TGTGCCAGCAGACCCTCGGGCGGGGGAAGGGTCTATGGCTACACCTTC.